This T cell receptor beta chain was recovered during a study of T cells expressing NK-cell markers. Findings and caveats of the study: NKG2C+ dominant clonotype frequencies in 5 or 6 donors were roughly 1.0-7.5% of CD8+ T cells. Clones of NKG2C+ T cells that had expanded were of unclear HCMV specificity.

With respect to this clonotype: What it recognizes is unknown.

CDR3 length: 14 amino acids. Germline CDR1 reads MNHEY; CDR2 reads SMNVEV (reference sequence). UMIs were included in TCR beta cDNA generated by 5'RACE template switching. Following a re-call of the 5' RACE reads, TCRdb has one entry per CDR3 protein and lacks DNA. The table for this sample gives fewer than 40,000 distinct CDR3 sequences. This clonotype originated in a woman aged 18 to 75 in good health. The rearrangement uses TRBV27 and TRBJ2-1; TCRdb's D call, TRBD1, is unchecked because there is no DNA. The sample taken for sequencing was blood T cells: a sorted CD56 or NKG2C T cell subset, CD4+ or CD8+ T cells, or bulk PBMC T cells (not recorded which). This CDR3 is CASTALGLGNEQFF.